A selection of T cell receptor beta chains follows, all from one sample in a study of T-cell reconstitution after alpha-beta-depleted transplantation in children. TCRdb itself ran the PCR reads through MiXCR, one entry per CDR3 protein. The sample holds hundreds of thousands of distinct CDR3 sequences, 20% to 30% seen once. Sequenced material: PBMCs, mostly from graft donor cells, taken 360 days after TCRalphabeta/CD19-depleted stem cell transplant. The receptors come from a female patient aged 2 to 10 who had a stem cell transplant for congenital amegakaryocytic thrombocytopenia, so the T cells may come from the graft donor. The CDR3 runs from the conserved cysteine through the conserved F or W. D genes are given only for firm matches. Some rows have no size entry. The others give once, few or many, or a class for an expanded clone.

V gene	J gene	CDR3 length	clone size	D gene	CDR3 protein	CDR3 DNA
TRBV5-1	TRBJ2-1	15	few	.	CASSPLTGKHNEQFF	TGCGCCAGCAGCCCTTTAACCGGCAAACACAATGAGCAGTTCTTC
TRBV29-1	TRBJ2-2	13	.	TRBD2	CSVDGGGTGELFF	TGCAGCGTTGATGGGGGGGGCACCGGGGAGCTGTTTTTT
TRBV12-3/TRBV12-4	TRBJ2-7	17	.	.	CASSLGLGGPSSYEQYF	TGTGCCAGCAGTTTAGGGTTAGGCGGTCCAAGCTCCTACGAGCAGTACTTC
TRBV4-1	TRBJ2-7	15	few	TRBD1	CASSQDGTGATEQYF	TGCGCCAGCAGCCAAGATGGAACAGGGGCTACCGAGCAGTACTTC
TRBV7-9	TRBJ1-1	14	.	.	CASSFQGILTEAFF	TGTGCCAGCAGCTTCCAGGGAATCTTAACTGAAGCTTTCTTT
TRBV5-1	TRBJ1-1	14	.	.	CASSPGVMNTEAFF	TGCGCCAGCAGCCCAGGGGTTATGAACACTGAAGCTTTCTTT
TRBV12-5	TRBJ2-1	13	.	TRBD1	CASGLTGAHEQFF	TGTGCTAGTGGTTTGACAGGGGCTCATGAGCAGTTCTTC
TRBV10-1	TRBJ2-7	14	.	TRBD1	CASSGRDSPYEQYF	TGCGCCAGCAGTGGACGGGACAGTCCCTACGAGCAGTACTTC
TRBV12-3/TRBV12-4	TRBJ2-5	15	.	TRBD2	CASSLGVGGQETQYF	TGTGCCAGCAGTTTAGGGGTGGGGGGGCAAGAGACCCAGTACTTC
TRBV12-3/TRBV12-4	TRBJ2-1	14	.	TRBD1	CASSRGQAYNEQFF	TGTGCCAGCAGCCGGGGACAGGCATACAATGAGCAGTTCTTC
TRBV30	TRBJ2-1	14	.	.	CAWSISESYNEQFF	TGTGCCTGGAGTATAAGCGAATCCTACAATGAGCAGTTCTTC
TRBV20-1	TRBJ1-1	15	.	.	CSASKPRSLNTEAFF	TGCAGTGCTAGCAAACCCCGATCTTTAAACACTGAAGCTTTCTTT
TRBV10-3	TRBJ2-6	16	.	.	CAISESRGSGANVLTF	TGTGCCATCAGTGAGTCGAGAGGGTCTGGGGCCAACGTCCTGACTTTC
TRBV3-1	TRBJ2-5	13	.	.	CASSQAGLETQYF	TGTGCCAGCAGCCAAGCAGGGTTGGAGACCCAGTACTTC
TRBV10-2	TRBJ2-1	16	few	.	CASSEYRGPMYNEQFF	TGCGCCAGCAGTGAATATCGGGGGCCTATGTACAATGAGCAGTTCTTC
TRBV7-9	TRBJ2-7	11	.	.	CASSSVAEQYF	TGTGCCAGCAGCTCCGTGGCCGAGCAGTACTTC
TRBV10-3	TRBJ1-4	16	.	.	CAISESKGATNEKLFF	TGTGCCATCAGTGAGTCGAAAGGTGCAACTAATGAAAAACTGTTTTTT